Listed here is a single T cell receptor beta chain. The record originates from a study of blood T cell repertoires in COVID-19. Background on the study: Some COVID-19 samples were acute and others convalescent; all came from the United States, Italy and Spain.

Original processing notes: The assay estimated nucleated cells by amplifying reference gene primers. This table comes from immunoSEQ multiplex PCR, and its TCRdb copy is limited to in-frame clones, with some not included. That table is the source of V, J and clone size, and D and trimming were worked out from the DNA. The data hold 150,000 to 200,000 clones, with around 81% observed a single time. Enrollees, about 18 to 89 years old, lived in around 23 US areas. Cohort 3 donors counted as recovered after two negative PCRs, clearance, or resolved symptoms. From germline, CDR1 is KGHSH and CDR2 LQKENI. This CDR3 is built from 16 residues. V trimming: 3 bases; J trimming: 3 bases; junction bases outside the gene matches: 6.

This TCR was sampled from a man aged 35 to 55 who had recovered from COVID-19. Sequencing input: PBMCs or T cells enriched from blood (not recorded which). The chain joins TRBV18 to TRBJ1-1, with TRBD1 matching 11 bases. DNA for the CDR3: TGTGCCAGCTCACCGGGGACAGGGGGTGGGGACACTGAAGCTTTCTTT. It translates to CASSPGTGGGDTEAFF.